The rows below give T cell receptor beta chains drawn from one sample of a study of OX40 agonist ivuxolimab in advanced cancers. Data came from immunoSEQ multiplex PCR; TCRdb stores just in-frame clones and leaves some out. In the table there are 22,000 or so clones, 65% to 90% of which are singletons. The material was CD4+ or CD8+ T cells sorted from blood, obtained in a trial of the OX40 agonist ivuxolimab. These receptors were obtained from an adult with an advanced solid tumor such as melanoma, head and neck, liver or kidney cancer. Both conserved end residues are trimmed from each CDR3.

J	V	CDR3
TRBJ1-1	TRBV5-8	ASSFRGSRTEAF
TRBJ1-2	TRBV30	AWSRGVNYGYT
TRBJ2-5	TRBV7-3	ASSPGTGAGTETQY
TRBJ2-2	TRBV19	ASTRSQHPLLGRTGELF
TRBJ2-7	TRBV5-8	ASSSIGQKVINYEQY
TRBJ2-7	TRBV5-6	ASSSTGASYEQY
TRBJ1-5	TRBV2	ASAFMRTGSNQPRH
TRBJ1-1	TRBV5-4	ASKQGQNTEAF
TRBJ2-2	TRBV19	ATPGGRETGELF
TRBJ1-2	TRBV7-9	ASSLNGPAAYT
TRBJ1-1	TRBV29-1	SVQPGGVNTEAF